This T cell receptor (beta chain) was profiled in a study of CD8 T cells in ankylosing spondylitis. Library preparation for TCR beta used quantitative 5'-RACE with molecular barcodes. TCRdb re-called the 5' RACE reads through MiXCR, storing one row per CDR3 protein. Of roughly 130,000 distinct CDR3 sequences listed, about 8% are singletons. Study-wide findings and caveats: Several highly homologous variants made up a TCR beta motif, and this motif appeared characteristic of ankylosing spondylitis blood. Disease-linked clones reportedly concentrated significantly in matched ankylosing spondylitis synovial fluid.

CDR3 length: 14 residues. CDR1 is DFQATT, CDR2 SNEGSKA, per germline (reference sequence). V lost 3 bases, J lost 3 bases, and 15 bases lay in between. This clonotype appeared many times. Its antigen is as yet unknown. This sequence was found in a male donor with ankylosing spondylitis. This chain uses TRBV20-1 with TRBJ2-7; no firm D call. The sequenced sample consisted of synovial fluid, either unsorted or a sorted T cell fraction (not recorded which). CDR3 bases: TGCAGTGCTAGGAACAAAGGGCAATACTACGAGCAGTACTTC. Translated, it gives CSARNKGQYYEQYF.